Following are 24 T cell receptor beta chains from one sample sequenced in a study of blood T cell repertoires in COVID-19. Sequenced by immunoSEQ multiplex PCR; TCRdb stores in-frame clones only, minus some. The sample consists of roughly 130,000 clones, 90% of them appearing once. The sample was peripheral blood. The receptor set was obtained from a man between 60 and 75 years old with COVID-19, enrolled during active disease.

The sample holds one count of this clone. The gene calls are TRBV25-1 and TRBJ2-5; TRBD1 aligns across 8 bases. Germline CDR1 reads MGHDK; CDR2 reads SYGVNS. The junction had 7 bases not matched to a gene; V was cut back by 2 bases and J by 2 bases. CDR3 size: 16 residues. CDR3 amino acids: CASSELPGQDQETQYF. For the CDR3, the DNA is TGTGCCAGCAGTGAACTACCGGGACAGGATCAAGAGACCCAGTACTTC.

This clone was seen once. The V call is TRBV30, the J call TRBJ2-7; 8 bases fit TRBD1. V dropped 1 base and J dropped 0; count of bases not matched to a gene: 5. Germline V lookup: CDR1 GTSNPN, CDR2 SVGIG (reference sequence). The CDR3 is made up of 15 amino acids. The CDR3 loop is CAWSAGQASSYEQYF. The CDR3 DNA reads TGTGCCTGGAGTGCGGGACAGGCCAGCTCCTACGAGCAGTACTTC.

The J gene is TRBJ1-1, the V gene TRBV11-1; 7 nucleotides match TRBD1. Germline V lookup: CDR1 SGHAT, CDR2 FQDESV (reference sequence). This CDR3 is built from 13 residues. J lost 4 bases, V lost 3 bases, and 2 bases had no gene match. CDR3 coding DNA: TGTGCCAGCAGCTTGACAGGGCTCACTGAAGCTTTCTTT. Translation gives CASSLTGLTEAFF.

The chain combines TRBV7-8 with TRBJ1-5, with D possibly being TRBD1 (6 bases). V shed 1 base and J shed 8 bases, with 21 bases lying between them. CDR1 and CDR2 (germline): SGHVS, FQNEAQ. The CDR3 loop spans 17 amino acids. The DNA for the CDR3 is TGTGCCAGCAGCTTAGTCGGGGGGCGCCCAGGCGGAAAGCCCCAGCATTTT. This gives the protein CASSLVGGRPGGKPQHF.

V and J are TRBV29-1 and TRBJ2-7, with 10 positions matching TRBD1. V shed 1 base and J 2 bases; nucleotides not matched to a gene: 2. The germline V gene encodes CDR1 SQVTM and CDR2 ANQGSEA. The CDR3 consists of 14 residues. The CDR3 DNA sequence: TGCAGCGTTGAAGCCGGACAGGGGGCCTACGAGCAGTACTTC. It specifies CSVEAGQGAYEQYF.

J is TRBJ2-7 and V is TRBV6-1, with 8 positions matching TRBD2. V trimming: 0 bases; J trimming: 0 bases; junction bases outside the gene matches: 4. The germline V gene encodes CDR1 MNHNS and CDR2 SASEGT. This CDR3 has 16 amino acids. CDR3 region: CASSEARGAISYEQYF. As DNA, the CDR3 is TGTGCCAGCAGTGAAGCGCGGGGGGCAATCTCCTACGAGCAGTACTTC.

The chain recombines TRBV4-3 with TRBJ1-2; unclear D gene. The CDR3 runs to 15 residues. V dropped 1 base and J dropped 5 bases, with 14 bases sitting between them. The germline V gene encodes CDR1 LGHNA and CDR2 YSLEER. CDR3: CASSQVGRGLYGYTF. The DNA for the CDR3 is TGCGCCAGCAGCCAAGTTGGCCGCGGGTTATATGGCTACACCTTC.

V and J are TRBV7-9 and TRBJ2-1; 13 nucleotides align to TRBD2. CDR1 is SEHNR and CDR2 is FQNEAQ in the germline V gene (reference sequence). The ends lost 5 bases at V and 4 bases at J; junction bases unmatched: 14. The CDR3 contains 19 residues. CDR3 residues: CASSVGGLAGPAPYNEQFF. CDR3 bases: TGTGCCAGCAGCGTAGGGGGACTAGCGGGACCGGCACCGTACAATGAGCAGTTCTTC.

The chain couples TRBV11-2 to TRBJ2-3; 7 nucleotides align to TRBD2. Germline CDR1 SGHAT, CDR2 FQNNGV. The CDR3 sequence is 16 residues long. J gave up 4 bases and V 0 bases, and 7 bases lay outside the gene matches. The CDR3 protein is CASSLESAGAPDTQYF. CDR3 coding DNA: TGTGCCAGCAGCTTAGAATCTGCGGGAGCCCCAGATACGCAGTATTTT.

In this sample, this clone turned up once. The V call is TRBV4-3, the J call TRBJ2-3; 7 bases map to TRBD2. CDR1 and CDR2 (germline): LGHNA, YSLEER. J was trimmed by 6 bases and V by 3 bases; bases with no gene match: 6. The CDR3 totals 14 residues. The CDR3 sequence: CASSQDAGVDTQYF. In DNA form, the CDR3 reads TGCGCCAGCAGCCAGGATGCGGGAGTGGATACGCAGTATTTT.

The chain joins TRBV24-1 to TRBJ1-2; possible D gene TRBD1, 5 bases. CDR1 is KGHDR and CDR2 is SFDVKD in the germline V gene. Trimming removed 3 bases at V and 4 bases at J, with 14 bases between. This CDR3 contains 15 residues. The CDR3 reads CATSDGGGAAYGYTF. The DNA for the CDR3 is TGTGCCACCAGTGATGGAGGAGGGGCGGCCTATGGCTACACCTTC.

V and J are TRBV5-1 and TRBJ2-3; possibly TRBD2 for D (6 bases). The CDR3 is 14 amino acids. Germline V gives CDR1 SGHRS, CDR2 YFSETQ. Trimming left V 1 base short and J 4 bases short, with 10 bases between. CDR3 in amino acids: CASSLSTGADTQYF. CDR3 DNA sequence: TGCGCCAGCAGCTTGAGTACGGGAGCAGATACGCAGTATTTT.

The DNA of the CDR3 is TGCGCCAGCAGCCAAGGGGGTCTGGAACAGGCGGTTGGCTACACCTTC. This translates into CASSQGGLEQAVGYTF. V gene TRBV4-1 combines with J gene TRBJ1-2, with a tentative D call TRBD1 (5 bases). The CDR3 contains 16 residues. V dropped 1 base and J dropped 7 bases, with 19 bases sitting between them. The germline gives CDR1 MGHRA, CDR2 YSYEKL.

The genes are TRBV19 and TRBJ1-5; D is possibly TRBD1 (6 bases). Trimming stripped 0 bases from V and 6 bases from J, with 18 bases between. This CDR3 spans 17 amino acids. CDR1 LNHDA and CDR2 SQIVND come from the germline V gene (reference sequence). The CDR3 DNA is TGTGCCAGTAGTATAGATCAGGGGTCCTCAACAGGTCAGCCCCAGCATTTT. Its translation: CASSIDQGSSTGQPQHF.

The rearrangement uses TRBV7-9 and TRBJ2-7; possibly TRBD1 for D (5 bases). The CDR3 extends over 14 amino acids. Germline assignment: CDR1 SEHNR and CDR2 FQNEAQ (reference sequence). Trimming stripped 1 base from V and 6 bases from J, with 13 bases between. For the CDR3, the DNA is TGTGCCAGCAGCTTAGACAGGTGGGTCAGCGAGCAGTACTTC. Protein product: CASSLDRWVSEQYF.

This clone was recorded once. V and J are TRBV2 and TRBJ2-7, with D possibly TRBD2 on 6 matching bases. CDR3 length equals 13 residues. V lost 5 bases to trimming and J lost 3 bases, with 11 bases between them. Per germline, CDR1 SNHLY and CDR2 FYNNEI. The CDR3 DNA is TGTGCCAGCAGTCGGGACGGGAGCTACGAGCAGTACTTC. Translation: CASSRDGSYEQYF.

The chain carries TRBV6-5 and TRBJ2-7, with TRBD1 as a possible D gene (5 bases). Per germline, CDR1 MNHEY and CDR2 SVGAGI. V was trimmed by 2 bases and J by 4 bases, leaving 12 bases between them. This CDR3 spans 14 amino acids. The CDR3 protein is CASSYGAGPYEQYF. The CDR3 DNA follows: TGTGCCAGCAGTTACGGGGCAGGTCCTTACGAGCAGTACTTC.

The chain is built from TRBV6-5 and TRBJ1-1, with 9 bases identical to TRBD1. The ends lost 4 bases at V and 5 bases at J; junction bases unmatched: 5. The CDR3 extends over 14 amino acids. Germline V gene data show CDR1 as MNHEY and CDR2 as SVGAGI. CDR3 amino acids: CASSSKDRGTEAFF. The CDR3 nucleotides are TGTGCCAGCAGTTCCAAGGACAGGGGAACTGAAGCTTTCTTT.

The V call is TRBV7-9, the J call TRBJ2-3; a possible D gene is TRBD2 (6 bases). Germline CDR1 SEHNR, CDR2 FQNEAQ (reference sequence). Trimming took off 6 bases at V and 1 base at J, with 14 bases between the two ends. The CDR3 is 15 residues long. The CDR3 spells CASSTERAGTDTQYF. CDR3 nucleotide sequence: TGTGCCAGCAGTACCGAGCGGGCGGGCACAGATACGCAGTATTTT.

This chain uses TRBV19 with TRBJ2-1; TRBD2 matches at 11 bases. The V gene's germline CDR1 is LNHDA and CDR2 SQIVND (reference sequence). The V gene end was trimmed by 5 bases and the J gene end by 3 bases; junction bases not matched to a gene: 3. The CDR3 loop spans 15 amino acids. The CDR3 nucleotides read TGTGCCAGTAGTGACCTAGCGGGAGGCTACAATGAGCAGTTCTTC. Translation: CASSDLAGGYNEQFF.

CDR3: CASSQDRTGSSGNTIYF. The CDR3 DNA follows: TGTGCCAGCAGCCAAGATCGAACGGGGAGCTCTGGAAACACCATATATTTT. The chain links TRBV3-1 (or the pseudogene TRBV3-2) to TRBJ1-3; D not certain. Trimming removed 0 bases at V and 0 bases at J, with 12 bases between. The germline CDR1 and CDR2 sequences are LGHDT and YNNKEL (reference sequence). CDR3 length: 17 residues.

The chain employs TRBV11-2 and TRBJ2-7; 14 bases map to TRBD2. Germline CDR1 SGHAT, CDR2 FQNNGV. The CDR3 runs to 18 residues. V gave up 1 base and J gave up 2 bases; unmatched junction bases: 7. The CDR3 is CASSLARATSGRAYEQYF. CDR3 nucleotides: TGTGCCAGCAGCTTAGCCAGGGCGACTAGCGGGAGGGCCTACGAGCAGTACTTC.

The rearrangement joins TRBV11-3 to TRBJ1-1; 7 nucleotides line up with TRBD1. This CDR3 is built from 14 residues. In germline, CDR1 is SGHNT, CDR2 YENEEA. Unmatched junction bases numbered 5, after V lost 4 bases and J lost 3 bases. CDR3 amino acids: CASSSRQGYTEAFF. The CDR3 region has the DNA TGTGCCAGCAGCTCACGACAGGGCTACACTGAAGCTTTCTTT.

V usage is TRBV4-1 and J usage is TRBJ1-2; no definite D call. This CDR3 region has 14 residues. Per germline, CDR1 MGHRA and CDR2 YSYEKL. V lost 0 bases to trimming and J lost 8 bases, with 13 bases between them. This chain's CDR3 is CASSQDQAVRGYTF. The DNA of the CDR3 is TGCGCCAGCAGCCAAGATCAGGCCGTTAGGGGCTACACCTTC.